These 10 T cell receptor beta chains originate from one sample sequenced in a study of regulatory T cells in long-lasting Graves disease. Arm-PCR with iRepertoire HTBI primers amplified the CDR3 regions for these TCR beta libraries. TCRdb reanalysed the multiplex PCR reads using MiXCR and keeps one entry per CDR3 protein. This table holds roughly 300,000 distinct CDR3 sequences, 22% found once. Indicated time point: persistent/refractory GD, antithyroid drugs over 5 years with positive TRAb. Preparation of the TCR library used RNA extracted from PBMCs. Sequencing was performed on peripheral blood mononuclear cells (PBMCs), taken when the disease was refractory, from a patient treated with antithyroid drugs. These receptors were collected from a female donor with Graves disease.

The chain joins TRBV4-2 to TRBJ2-7; D gene uncertain. The germline V and J ends were trimmed by 1 base and 1 base, with 8 bases remaining between them. This CDR3 region has 14 residues. Germline-derived CDR1 and CDR2 are LGHNA and YNFKEQ. CDR3 in DNA: TGTGCCAGCAGCCAAGTGGGGAAATCCTACGAGCAGTACTTC. Residues: CASSQVGKSYEQYF.

This clonotype was seen many times. This chain links TRBV20-1 with TRBJ1-5; 8 bases align to TRBD1. The V gene end was trimmed by 6 bases and the J gene end by 5 bases; junction bases not matched to a gene: 6. The CDR3 loop spans 13 amino acids. CDR1 is DFQATT, CDR2 SNEGSKA, per germline (reference sequence). The CDR3 reads CSAETGEDQPQHF. CDR3 DNA: TGCAGTGCGGAGACAGGGGAGGATCAGCCCCAGCATTTT.

This clonotype was recorded a few times. This rearrangement joins TRBV27 to TRBJ1-2, with unresolved D. The germline CDR1 and CDR2 sequences are MNHEY and SMNVEV (reference sequence). V lost 5 bases, J lost 6 bases, and 13 bases lay in between. The CDR3 extends over 13 amino acids. The DNA for the CDR3 is TGTGCCAGCAGTCCCATCACACTAGATGGCTACACCTTC. It translates to CASSPITLDGYTF.

CDR3 in amino acids: CASSTNRGKETQYF. The CDR3 nucleotides read TGTGCCAGTAGTACAAACAGGGGAAAAGAGACCCAGTACTTC. This chain connects TRBV19 to TRBJ2-5; 7 nucleotides line up with TRBD1. Germline V lookup: CDR1 LNHDA, CDR2 SQIVND (reference sequence). This CDR3 comprises 14 residues. V shed 4 bases, J shed 3 bases, and the junction held 5 bases outside the gene matches.

This sequence joins TRBV7-9 and TRBJ1-2, with D unclear. The germline V gene encodes CDR1 SEHNR and CDR2 FQNEAQ (reference sequence). V was trimmed by 5 bases and J by 5 bases, leaving 12 bases between them. The CDR3 length is 13 residues. CDR3 coding DNA: TGTGCCAGCAGCCCCCGGCCTACTTATGGCTACACCTTC. This translates into CASSPRPTYGYTF. Looking up the rest from reference TRBV7-9 and TRBJ1-2 gives the full variable domain: DTGVSQNPRHKITKRGQNVTFRCDPISEHNRLYWYRQTLGQGPEFLTYFQNEAQLEKSRLLSDRFSAERPKGSFSTLEIQRTEQGDSAMYLCASSPRPTYGYTFGSGTRLTVV.

The sample holds many counts of this clonotype. V usage is TRBV2 and J usage is TRBJ1-1; 9 bases agree with TRBD1. CDR1 and CDR2 from the germline V gene are SNHLY and FYNNEI. The CDR3 is 15 amino acids. Unmatched junction bases numbered 5, after V lost 0 bases and J lost 6 bases. In DNA form, the CDR3 reads TGTGCCAGCAGTGAAGCCCGGGACAGGGTTTCTGAAGCTTTCTTT. Translating gives CASSEARDRVSEAFF. Using reference TRBV2 and TRBJ1-1 for the parts outside the CDR3, the full variable domain is EPEVTQTPSHQVTQMGQEVILRCVPISNHLYFYWYRQILGQKVEFLVSFYNNEISEKSEIFDDQFSVERPDGSNFTLKIRSTKLEDSAMYFCASSEARDRVSEAFFGQGTRLTVV.

The V and J genes are TRBV28 and TRBJ2-7, with unresolved D. Per germline, CDR1 MDHEN and CDR2 SYDVKM. With 8 bases removed from V and 2 bases from J, the gap between germline ends came to 16 bases. The CDR3 totals 14 residues. The CDR3, as DNA: TGTGCCAGCTCCCCGACAAGGCCCCCCTACGAGCAGTACTTC. This gives the protein CASSPTRPPYEQYF.

This clonotype was counted between two and nine times. CDR3 protein: CASSYDTTGELFF. DNA of the CDR3: TGTGCCAGCAGTTACGATACCACCGGGGAGCTGTTTTTT. V and J are TRBV6-9 and TRBJ2-2; D unclear. Germline values: CDR1 MNHGY, CDR2 SVAAGI. V was clipped by 3 bases and J by 4 bases, with 6 bases between them. The CDR3 extends over 13 amino acids.

This clonotype was picked up many times. This chain joins TRBV2 and TRBJ2-7; D may correspond to TRBD1 or TRBD2 (6 bases each). From germline, CDR1 is SNHLY and CDR2 FYNNEI. The ends were cut back, 3 bases at V and 0 bases at J, with 9 bases in the middle. The CDR3 is 14 residues long. The CDR3 region has the DNA TGTGCCAGCAGTGACCGGGGGCACTCCTACGAGCAGTACTTC. The encoded protein is CASSDRGHSYEQYF.

This clonotype was seen a few times. The chain couples TRBV11-3 to TRBJ2-4; D may be TRBD2 (5 bases). The CDR3 sequence is 13 residues long. CDR1 and CDR2 from the germline V gene are SGHNT and YENEEA. V was shortened by 5 bases and J by 8 bases, with 13 bases between the two germline ends. CDR3 sequence: CASSPQAGDIQYF. CDR3 DNA: TGTGCCAGCAGCCCCCAGGCCGGGGACATTCAGTACTTC.